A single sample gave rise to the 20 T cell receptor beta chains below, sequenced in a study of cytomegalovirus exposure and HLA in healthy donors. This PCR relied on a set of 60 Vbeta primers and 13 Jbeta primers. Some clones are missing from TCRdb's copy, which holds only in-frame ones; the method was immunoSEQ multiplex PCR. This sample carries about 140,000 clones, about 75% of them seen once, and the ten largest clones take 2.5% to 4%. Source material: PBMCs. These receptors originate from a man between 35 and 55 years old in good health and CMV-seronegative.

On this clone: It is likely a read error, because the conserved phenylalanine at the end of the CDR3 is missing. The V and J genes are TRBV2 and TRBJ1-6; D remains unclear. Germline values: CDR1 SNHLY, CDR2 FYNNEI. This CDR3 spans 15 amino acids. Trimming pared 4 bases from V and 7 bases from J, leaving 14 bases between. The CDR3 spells CASSVERPINSPLHS. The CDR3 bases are TGTGCCAGCAGTGTGGAGCGGCCTATCAATTCACCCCTCCACTCT.

The CDR3 DNA is TGTGCCAGCAGCTTGGATTTCGGGACAGGGGGCTCCTATGGCTACACCTTC. Translation: CASSLDFGTGGSYGYTF. The genes are TRBV5-8 and TRBJ1-2; 12 bases are shared with TRBD1. The germline gives CDR1 SGHTS, CDR2 YDEGEE. The CDR3 length is 17 residues. After removal of 0 bases from V and 4 bases from J, the junction contained 7 bases not matched to a gene. Full variable domain (rest looked up from reference TRBV5-8 and TRBJ1-2): EAGVTQSPTHLIKTRGQQATLRCSPISGHTSVYWYQQALGLGLQFLLWYDEGEERNRGNFPPRFSGRQFPNYSSELNVNALELEDSALYLCASSLDFGTGGSYGYTFGSGTRLTVV.

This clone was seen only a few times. This CDR3 is CASSHRTGDPFF. The DNA for the CDR3 is TGTGCCAGCAGTCACCGGACAGGAGACCCGTTTTTT. V is TRBV13 and J is TRBJ1-4; TRBD1 matches at 7 bases. This CDR3 comprises 12 residues. J gave up 16 bases and V 6 bases, and 11 bases lay outside the gene matches. CDR1 and CDR2 (germline): PRHDT, FYEKMQ (reference sequence).

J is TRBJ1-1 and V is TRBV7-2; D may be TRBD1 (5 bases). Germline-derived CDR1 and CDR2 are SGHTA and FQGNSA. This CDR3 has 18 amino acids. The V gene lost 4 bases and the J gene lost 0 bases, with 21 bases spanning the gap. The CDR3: CASSYGSREGWMNTEAFF. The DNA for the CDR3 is TGTGCCAGCAGCTACGGTTCCAGGGAGGGGTGGATGAACACTGAAGCTTTCTTT. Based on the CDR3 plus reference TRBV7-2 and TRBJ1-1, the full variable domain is GAGVSQSPSNKVTEKGKDVELRCDPISGHTALYWYRQSLGQGLEFLIYFQGNSAPDKSGLPSDRFSAERTGGSVSTLTIQRTQQEDSAVYLCASSYGSREGWMNTEAFFGQGTRLTVV.

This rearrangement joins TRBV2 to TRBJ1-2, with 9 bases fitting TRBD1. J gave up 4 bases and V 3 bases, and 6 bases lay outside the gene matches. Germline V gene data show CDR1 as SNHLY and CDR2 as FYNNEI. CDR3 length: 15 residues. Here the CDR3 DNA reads TGTGCCAGCAGTGACGACAGGGGGGGCTTCTATGGCTACACCTTC. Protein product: CASSDDRGGFYGYTF. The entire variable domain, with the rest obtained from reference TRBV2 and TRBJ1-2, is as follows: EPEVTQTPSHQVTQMGQEVILRCVPISNHLYFYWYRQILGQKVEFLVSFYNNEISEKSEIFDDQFSVERPDGSNFTLKIRSTKLEDSAMYFCASSDDRGGFYGYTFGSGTRLTVV.

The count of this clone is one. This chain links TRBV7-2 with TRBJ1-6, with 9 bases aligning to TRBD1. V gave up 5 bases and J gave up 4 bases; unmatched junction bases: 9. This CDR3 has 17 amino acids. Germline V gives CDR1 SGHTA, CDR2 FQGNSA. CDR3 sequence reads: CASSIRAGQGYNSPLHF. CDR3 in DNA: TGTGCCAGCAGCATACGAGCGGGACAGGGATATAATTCACCCCTCCACTTT.

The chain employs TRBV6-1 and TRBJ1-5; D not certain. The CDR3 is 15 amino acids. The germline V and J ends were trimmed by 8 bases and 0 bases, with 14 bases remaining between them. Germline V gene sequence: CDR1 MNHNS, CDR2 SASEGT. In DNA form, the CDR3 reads TGTGCCAGCCTGAGAAGATTCAATAGCAATCAGCCCCAGCATTTT. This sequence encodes CASLRRFNSNQPQHF.

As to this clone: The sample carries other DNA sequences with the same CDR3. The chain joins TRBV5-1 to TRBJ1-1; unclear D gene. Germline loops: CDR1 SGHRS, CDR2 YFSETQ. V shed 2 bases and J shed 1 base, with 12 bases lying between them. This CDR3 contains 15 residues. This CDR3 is CASSFFIGQNTEAFF. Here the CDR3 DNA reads TGCGCCAGCAGCTTCTTTATTGGGCAGAACACTGAAGCTTTCTTT.

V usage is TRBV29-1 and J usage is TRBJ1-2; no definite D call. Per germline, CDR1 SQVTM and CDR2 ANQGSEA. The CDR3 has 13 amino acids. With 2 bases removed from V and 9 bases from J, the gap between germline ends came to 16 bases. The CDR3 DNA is TGCAGCGTTGAAACCCAGGAGGAAGGGAGCTACACCTTC. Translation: CSVETQEEGSYTF.

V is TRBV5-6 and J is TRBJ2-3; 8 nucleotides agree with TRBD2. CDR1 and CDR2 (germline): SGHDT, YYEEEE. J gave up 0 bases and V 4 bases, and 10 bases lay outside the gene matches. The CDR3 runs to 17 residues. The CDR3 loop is CASSGPRAGGSTDTQYF. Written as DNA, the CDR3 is TGTGCCAGCAGCGGGCCACGGGCGGGGGGTAGCACAGATACGCAGTATTTT.

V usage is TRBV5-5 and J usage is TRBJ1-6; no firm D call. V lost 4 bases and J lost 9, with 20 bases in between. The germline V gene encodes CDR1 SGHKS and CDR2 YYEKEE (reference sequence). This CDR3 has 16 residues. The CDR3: CASSHSGRLLGSPLHF. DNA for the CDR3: TGTGCCAGCAGCCACTCGGGTCGACTATTGGGTTCACCCCTCCACTTT.

The CDR3, as DNA: TGTGCCAGCAGAGGGACGCCGGGACAGGGAAGAGAGACCCAGTACTTC. Translated, it gives CASRGTPGQGRETQYF. The chain combines TRBV6-6 with TRBJ2-5; TRBD1 matches 9 bases. The CDR3 contains 16 residues. With V trimmed by 6 bases and J by 4 bases, 12 bases remained unmatched. CDR1 and CDR2 from the germline V gene are MNHNY and SVGAGI (reference sequence).

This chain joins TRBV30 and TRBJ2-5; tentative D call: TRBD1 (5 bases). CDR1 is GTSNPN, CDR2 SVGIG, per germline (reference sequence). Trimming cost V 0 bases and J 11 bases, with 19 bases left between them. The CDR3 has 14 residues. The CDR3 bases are TGTGCCTGGAGTGTATGGGTGGTTTCGACAGAGCAGTACTTC. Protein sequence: CAWSVWVVSTEQYF.

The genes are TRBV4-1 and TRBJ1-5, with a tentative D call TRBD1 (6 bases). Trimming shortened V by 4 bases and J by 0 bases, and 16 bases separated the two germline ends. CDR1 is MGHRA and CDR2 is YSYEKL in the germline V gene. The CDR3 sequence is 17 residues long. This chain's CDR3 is CASSLQGGYYSNQPQHF. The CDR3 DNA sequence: TGCGCCAGCAGCCTCCAAGGGGGTTACTATAGCAATCAGCCCCAGCATTTT.

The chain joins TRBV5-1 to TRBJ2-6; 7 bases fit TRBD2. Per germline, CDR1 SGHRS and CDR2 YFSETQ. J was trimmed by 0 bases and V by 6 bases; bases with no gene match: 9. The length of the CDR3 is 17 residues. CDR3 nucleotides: TGCGCCAGCACCGGGAGGACCGATCACTCTGGGGCCAACGTCCTGACTTTC. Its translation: CASTGRTDHSGANVLTF.

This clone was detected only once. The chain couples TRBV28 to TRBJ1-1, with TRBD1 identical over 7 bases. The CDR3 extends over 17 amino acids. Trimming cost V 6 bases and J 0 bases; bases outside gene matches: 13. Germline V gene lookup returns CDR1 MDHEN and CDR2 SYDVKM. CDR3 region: CASSYQTGTYMNTEAFF. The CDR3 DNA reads TGTGCCAGCAGCTACCAGACAGGGACCTATATGAACACTGAAGCTTTCTTT.

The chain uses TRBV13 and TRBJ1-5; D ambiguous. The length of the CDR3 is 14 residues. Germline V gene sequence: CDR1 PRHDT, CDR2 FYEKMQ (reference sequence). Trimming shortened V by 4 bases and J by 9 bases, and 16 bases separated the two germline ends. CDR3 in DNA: TGTGCCAGCAGCTCGCGAGACGGAGTGGTGCCCCAGCATTTT. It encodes CASSSRDGVVPQHF.

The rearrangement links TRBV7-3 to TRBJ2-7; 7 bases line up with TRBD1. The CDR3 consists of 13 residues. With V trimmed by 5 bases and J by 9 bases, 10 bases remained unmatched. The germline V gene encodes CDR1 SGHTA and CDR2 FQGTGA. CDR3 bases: TGTGCCAGCAGCCCTACAGGGGTGAGAGGGCAGTACTTC. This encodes CASSPTGVRGQYF.

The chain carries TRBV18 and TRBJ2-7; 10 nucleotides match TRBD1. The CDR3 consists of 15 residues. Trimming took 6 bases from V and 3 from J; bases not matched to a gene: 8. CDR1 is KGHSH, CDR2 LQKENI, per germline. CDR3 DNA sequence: TGTGCCAGCTCCCCCGGACAGGGGGGAAGCTACGAGCAGTACTTC. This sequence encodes CASSPGQGGSYEQYF.

Written as DNA, the CDR3 is TGTGCCAGCAGTCCCGGGGGGCCGGCCGGGGAGCTGTTTTTT. As protein: CASSPGGPAGELFF. This rearrangement joins TRBV28 to TRBJ2-2; a weak D match, TRBD2 (7 bases). With 5 bases removed from V and 6 bases from J, the gap between germline ends came to 13 bases. The CDR3 is 14 amino acids. The germline gives CDR1 MDHEN, CDR2 SYDVKM.